This entry describes one T cell receptor (beta chain). The antigen remains unidentified. The CDR3 covers 16 residues. After removal of 1 base from V and 5 bases from J, the junction contained 10 bases not matched to a gene. Germline CDR1 and CDR2: SGHDT and YYEEEE. Sequencing used immunoSEQ multiplex PCR; TCRdb keeps in-frame clones, though not all of them. The data hold about 39,000 clones, with about 95% observed a single time. The data derive from a study of graft-versus-host responses after intestinal transplantation. About the research overall: Among the recipients, all got anti-thymocyte globulin induction and then tacrolimus and steroids for two to four years.

General observations from the study: Recipient marrow held GvH clones, some first seen in ileum or blood. Peak circulating GvH clone levels tracked with early post-transplant HvG declines. High graft-versus-host to host-versus-graft T cell clonal ratios marked allografts of patients with graft-donor macrochimerism.

This TCR came from a human donor who was the organ donor for an intestinal transplant. Sequencing used unstimulated CD8+ T cells sorted from spleen or lymph node cells, obtained before transplant. The chain is built from TRBV5-6 and TRBJ1-2, with 8 bases aligning to TRBD1. The CDR3 sequence is CASSLTSTGVSYGYTF. The CDR3 DNA reads TGTGCCAGCAGCTTGACGTCGACAGGGGTTAGTTATGGCTACACCTTC.